A single sample gave rise to the 21 T cell receptor beta chains below, sequenced in a study of T cells in Graves' hyperthyroidism and ophthalmopathy. RNA transcripts served as the template for amplifying TCR beta CDR3 regions. Carried out on the TCR CDR3, a first-round RT-PCR used the HTBI primer set. TCRdb reprocessed the multiplex PCR reads with MiXCR, giving one entry per CDR3 protein. The sample has about 410,000 distinct CDR3 sequences, approximately 14% seen once. Sequences were obtained from blood. Receptors originate from a man aged 18 to 29 with Graves' ophthalmopathy.

This clonotype was found many times. J is TRBJ2-7 and V is TRBV6-5; TRBD1 matches at 9 bases. Germline-derived CDR1 and CDR2 are MNHEY and SVGAGI. With 0 bases clipped from V and 4 bases from J, the junction kept 1 base outside the gene matches. This CDR3 comprises 14 residues. The CDR3 DNA is TGTGCCAGCAGTTACTCGGGACAGGGTTACGAGCAGTACTTC. Protein sequence: CASSYSGQGYEQYF.

This clonotype was observed many times. This chain's CDR3 is CASSLGREIETQYF. The CDR3 nucleotides are TGTGCCAGCAGCTTGGGGCGGGAGATAGAGACCCAGTACTTC. The chain recombines TRBV12-3 or TRBV12-4 with TRBJ2-5; 7 bases line up with TRBD2. Trimming removed 6 bases from V and 4 bases from J; junction bases left unmatched: 8. The CDR3 runs 14 residues.

This clonotype occurred many times. The rearrangement links TRBV3-1 to TRBJ1-6; D is unresolved. The germline V gene encodes CDR1 LGHDT and CDR2 YNNKEL (reference sequence). Trimming stripped 6 bases from V and 6 bases from J, with 15 bases between. This CDR3 comprises 15 residues. The CDR3 DNA sequence: TGTGCCAGCAGGCCCGCCGAATGGGGTAATTCACCCCTCCACTTT. It codes for CASRPAEWGNSPLHF.

This chain connects TRBV19 to TRBJ1-2, with 9 bases lining up with TRBD1. Germline V gene sequence: CDR1 LNHDA, CDR2 SQIVND (reference sequence). The length of the CDR3 is 15 residues. The junction had 12 bases not matched to a gene; V was cut back by 8 bases and J by 5 bases. The DNA for the CDR3 is TGTGCCAGTGGGAAAGACATGGACAGGGGTTATGGCTACACCTTC. This translates into CASGKDMDRGYGYTF.

This clonotype has a handful of counts. The rearrangement links TRBV6-7 to TRBJ1-5, with D unresolved. TRBV6-7 is an ORF, and what it does is uncertain. V was pared by 0 bases and J by 10 bases, with 28 bases between. The CDR3 loop spans 19 amino acids. DNA for the CDR3: TGTGCCAGCAGTTACTCCCCCTATTTGCGTAGAGGTCCCCGCGGCCCCCAGCATTTT. Its translation is CASSYSPYLRRGPRGPQHF.

With respect to this clonotype: A much larger clone differs by one base, so this may be a read error. Because the CDR3 is missing its conserved closing phenylalanine or tryptophan, this is likely a read error. This chain links TRBV15 with TRBJ1-6; TRBD1 might be the D (5 bases). This CDR3 is built from 16 residues. CDR1 and CDR2 from the germline V gene are LNHNV and YYDKDF (reference sequence). V lost 0 bases to trimming and J lost 3 bases, with 9 bases between them. This chain's CDR3 is CATSRDAGNYNSPLHV. The CDR3 DNA follows: TGTGCCACCAGCAGAGACGCAGGGAACTATAATTCACCCCTCCACGTT.

This clonotype was observed a few times. A read error may explain this, as a much larger clone is one base away. V is TRBV11-2 and J is TRBJ1-2, with TRBD1 identical over 7 bases. The CDR3 covers 14 residues. Germline lookup yields CDR1 SGHAT and CDR2 FQNNGV. CDR3 nucleotide sequence: TGTGCCAGCAGCTGGGACAGCCAAACCTATGGCTGCACCTTC. It encodes CASSWDSQTYGCTF. Supplemented by reference TRBV11-2 and TRBJ1-2, the full variable domain reads EAGVAQSPRYKIIEKRQSVAFWCNPISGHATLYWYQQILGQGPKLLIQFQNNGVVDDSQLPKDRFSAERLKGVDSTLKIQPAKLEDSAVYLCASSWDSQTYGCTFGSGTRLTVV.

The rearrangement joins TRBV9 to TRBJ1-1; D call uncertain. The CDR3 runs to 13 residues. V dropped 0 bases and J dropped 7 bases, with 10 bases sitting between them. Germline CDR1 SGDLS, CDR2 YYNGEE. In DNA, the CDR3 is TGTGCCAGCAGCGTAGTACAGCCGCTTGAAGCTTTCTTT. Translated: CASSVVQPLEAFF.

The table lists this clonotype with many counts. J is TRBJ2-7 and V is TRBV20-1; TRBD2 is a possible D gene (6 bases). The germline CDR1 and CDR2 sequences are DFQATT and SNEGSKA (reference sequence). The V end lost 1 base, the J end lost 3 bases, and 7 bases lay between the germline ends. The CDR3 extends over 12 amino acids. CDR3 protein: CSARGGGYEQYF. As DNA, the CDR3 is TGCAGTGCTAGAGGGGGAGGCTACGAGCAGTACTTC.

This clonotype was seen a few times. The chain is built from TRBV6-1 and TRBJ1-1; possibly TRBD1 for D (5 bases). The CDR3 spans 13 residues. CDR1 is MNHNS, CDR2 SASEGT, per germline. V shed 7 bases and J shed 11 bases, with 20 bases lying between them. CDR3 nucleotide sequence: TGTGCCAGCACTCAAGGTGGGGCCCCATCGGCTTTCTTT. Amino acids: CASTQGGAPSAFF.

The rearrangement joins TRBV6-1 to TRBJ1-5, with D possibly being TRBD1 (5 bases). The CDR3 contains 16 residues. Germline CDR1 and CDR2: MNHNS and SASEGT. V was pared by 6 bases and J by 2 bases, with 17 bases between. The CDR3 sequence: CASSRLGGYGNQPQHF. CDR3 coding DNA: TGTGCCAGCAGCCGCCTCGGGGGTTATGGCAATCAGCCCCAGCATTTT.

This clonotype showed up many times. This chain connects TRBV11-2 to TRBJ2-1, with 7 bases aligning to TRBD1. V dropped 4 bases and J dropped 6; count of bases not matched to a gene: 3. Germline V gene sequence: CDR1 SGHAT, CDR2 FQNNGV. The CDR3 has 13 amino acids. The CDR3, as DNA: TGTGCCAGCAGCTCGGGACAGCCCAATGAGCAGTTCTTC. Residues: CASSSGQPNEQFF.

Many counts were recorded for this clonotype. The V call is TRBV10-3, the J call TRBJ2-1, with 7 bases aligning to TRBD2. V shed 7 bases and J 6 bases; nucleotides not matched to a gene: 12. Germline CDR1 reads ENHRY; CDR2 reads SYGVKD. CDR3 length equals 15 residues. The DNA of the CDR3 is TGTGCCATCACCCCGGGGAGCGGGAAGGGCAATGAGCAGTTCTTC. Residues: CAITPGSGKGNEQFF.

This clonotype has at least ten counts. At one of its ends the junction is not consistent with the germline gene, which may arise from a read error. The CDR3 nucleotides are TGTGCTAGTGCTTTGGGACTGCTCAGCAATCAGCCCCAGCATTTT. Protein: CASALGLLSNQPQHF. The gene calls are TRBV12-5 and TRBJ1-5, with TRBD1 as a possible D gene (5 bases). Per germline, CDR1 LGHNT and CDR2 FRNRAP. The CDR3 loop spans 15 amino acids.

The chain has TRBV19 and TRBJ2-1, with D possibly TRBD2 on 6 matching bases. From germline, CDR1 is LNHDA and CDR2 SQIVND (reference sequence). The CDR3 covers 17 residues. The ends were cut back, 1 base at V and 3 bases at J, with 16 bases in the middle. The CDR3 DNA follows: TGTGCCAGTAGTATAGGCCTAGCGAGACCCCGCTACAATGAGCAGTTCTTC. Translation gives CASSIGLARPRYNEQFF.

This clonotype was counted many times. CDR3 bases: TGTGCCAGTAGTATTCTCCCGGGACAGGGGGCAAGGACTGAAGCTTTCTTT. It specifies CASSILPGQGARTEAFF. The chain combines TRBV19 with TRBJ1-1, with 12 bases identical to TRBD1. Trimming cost V 3 bases and J 5 bases; bases outside gene matches: 10. The V gene's germline CDR1 is LNHDA and CDR2 SQIVND (reference sequence). This CDR3 has 17 amino acids.

Ten or more counts support this clonotype. J is TRBJ1-1 and V is TRBV24-1, with D uncertain. This CDR3 is built from 13 residues. Trimming took 5 bases from V and 5 from J, leaving 11 bases between them. Looked up from germline, CDR1 is KGHDR and CDR2 is SFDVKD. CDR3 sequence (DNA): TGTGCCACCAGTGTTGGCGGCGGGACTGAAGCTTTCTTT. This gives the protein CATSVGGGTEAFF.

This clonotype was recorded many times. The rearrangement links TRBV4-2 to TRBJ1-1; no firm D call. Trimming removed 0 bases at V and 5 bases at J, with 7 bases between. Germline lookup yields CDR1 LGHNA and CDR2 YNFKEQ. CDR3 length equals 13 residues. The CDR3 DNA follows: TGTGCCAGCAGCCAAGAGCCGGCAACTGAAGCTTTCTTT. It codes for CASSQEPATEAFF.

In its sample, this clonotype was seen many times. The chain is built from TRBV20-1 and TRBJ2-3; TRBD1 matches 10 bases. The CDR3 sequence is 15 residues long. V lost 4 bases and J lost 4; bases outside the gene matches: 8. Germline lookup yields CDR1 DFQATT and CDR2 SNEGSKA (reference sequence). The CDR3 bases are TGCAGTGCTAACCTTGGACAGGGGGGAGCAGATACGCAGTATTTT. This translates into CSANLGQGGADTQYF.

The genes are TRBV4-1 and TRBJ1-2; TRBD1 matches at 7 bases. The CDR3 length is 15 residues. With 3 bases clipped from V and 4 bases from J, the junction kept 8 bases outside the gene matches. Germline CDR1 reads MGHRA; CDR2 reads YSYEKL. The CDR3 DNA reads as TGCGCCAGCAGCCATACACAGGGGCCGAGCTATGGCTACACCTTC. Encoded protein: CASSHTQGPSYGYTF.

This clonotype has ten or more counts. The V gene is TRBV5-1, the J gene TRBJ1-1; D gene ambiguous. Germline assignment: CDR1 SGHRS and CDR2 YFSETQ. Deletions cut 0 bases from V and 2 bases from J, with 14 bases between. The CDR3 runs to 16 residues. CDR3 residues: CASSLVVYSINTEAFF. DNA of the CDR3: TGCGCCAGCAGCTTGGTAGTGTACTCCATTAACACTGAAGCTTTCTTT.